Described below is a single T cell receptor beta chain sequence and its context. The antigen is not known. The V end was cut by 4 bases, the J end by 4 bases, with 11 bases between. This CDR3 has 15 residues. CDR1 LGHNA and CDR2 YSLEER come from the germline V gene. The PCR made use of 60 Vbeta and 13 Jbeta primers. Clones were read by immunoSEQ multiplex PCR, and TCRdb kept only the in-frame ones, dropping some. The sample lists some 190,000 clones, under 80% occurring once. This specimen comes from a study of cytomegalovirus exposure and HLA in healthy donors. The study, taken as a whole, reports: Using the classifier, cytomegalovirus status was reportedly diagnosed with high specificity and sensitivity. Later analysis revealed greater clonal expansion in HLA-associated TCR beta chains than in equally common others.

The V call is TRBV4-3, the J call TRBJ1-6; unclear D gene. This receptor was taken from a woman under 40 in good health and CMV-seropositive. The sample comprised PBMCs. The CDR3 is CASSRGNGYNSPLHF. The CDR3 DNA is TGCGCCAGCAGCCGAGGAAATGGGTATAATTCACCCCTCCACTTT.